This TCR beta chain was captured in a study of tumor-infiltrating lymphocytes in primary liver carcinoma. Regarding the study as a whole: Tumor-adjacent and tumor-blood pairs shared a smaller degree of overlap than tumor region pairs.

Per the germline V gene, CDR1 is MDHEN and CDR2 is SYDVKM. This CDR3 is built from 17 residues. Priming with a constant-region primer yielded TCR beta cDNA from 500 ng total RNA. Three rounds of nested multiplex PCR with slightly modified ARM-PCR produced TCR beta libraries. Forward primers for TRBV1-TRBV30 and a C-beta reverse primer served the first two PCR rounds, at roughly 10 cycles each. TCRdb fed the multiplex PCR reads into MiXCR, producing one record per CDR3 protein. Seen here are 50,000 to 60,000 distinct CDR3 sequences, approximately 80% observed once, and the top ten hold around 22%. On this clonotype itself: Its antigen is still unknown. Sequence at one end of the junction differs from germline and may be a read error.

Unsorted bulk tissue, roughly 20-33 mg of it, served as the source for co-extraction of RNA and DNA. Through surgical resection, the patients' primary liver carcinoma was treated. Chronic HBV infection, which was untreated, was present in the patients. Over 80% of the cells were viable tumor cells in every tumor sample. This TCR was sampled from a man in his forties with primary liver carcinoma and hepatitis B virus infection. The chain employs TRBV28 and TRBJ2-2; the match to TRBD2 covers 9 bases. Sequenced sample: liver tumor tissue from sampling region 5. Regarding subset: tumor region T5, tumor centre. The CDR3 protein is CASSLPGLAGHTVELFF. The CDR3 DNA reads as TGTGCCAGCAGTCTGCCGGGTCTAGCGGGACACACCGTGGAGCTGTTTTTT.